This T cell receptor (beta chain) was observed in a study of T-cell memory formation after mild COVID-19 (dated by TCRdb to the early 2020s). Broadly, across the study: TCR sequence clusters from the two donors were found to be largely donor specific. In a couple of donors, T-cell clones that expanded and contracted after mild COVID-19 were followed by sequencing TCRalpha and TCRbeta repertoires longitudinally. The cohort comprised two young, previously healthy adult volunteers, one female and one male.

With regard to this clonotype: Its antigen is still unknown. No per-base quality is available; no much larger clone lies one base away.

The sequencer was an Illumina NovaSeq 6000. cDNA libraries for TCRalpha and TCRbeta were prepared by 5'RACE using constant-segment primers, with sample barcodes and unique molecular identifiers added. Trizol reagent was used to extract RNA from every sample. The libraries were amplified in two PCR steps, and the second step added a second sample barcode and Illumina TruSeq adapters. Sequencing of the libraries was done on an Illumina NovaSeq, producing 2 x 150 bp paired-end reads. The authors processed their data as follows. Demultiplexing of reads and collapsing into UMI-guided consensus sequences were performed with migec v1.2.7. Using mixcr v2.1.11, the UMI consensuses were aligned to TRA and TRB V and J templates and assembled into clonotypes. A clonotype was counted as expanded or contracted only if both edgeR and NoisET called the change significant, with noise models trained on biological replicates. For edgeR calls, a false discovery rate-adjusted p below 0.01 and a log2 fold-change threshold of 1 were applied. PCA with hierarchical clustering of max-normalized trajectories of the 1000 most abundant clonotypes was used as exploratory dynamics analysis. Each responding clone was given a CD4 or CD8 phenotype based on the CD4+ and CD8+ repertoires, which had been sequenced separately. The public reads were reprocessed in TCRdb via fastp at Q25 and MiXCR, keeping in-frame beta chains. Merged by CDR3 protein, the rows form single entries marked with the most common genes and DNA. TCRdb, rather than the study authors, made the V and J calls. The sample table holds about half a million distinct CDR3 sequences, of which roughly 20% were seen once. The ten top clones hold approximately 13% of the sample.

Ficoll-Paque density gradient centrifugation was used to isolate PBMCs. The CDR3, from cysteine to phenylalanine, totals 13 residues. Only the CDR3 region is kept as DNA, spanning 39 bases read in frame from base 1. Looking up the germline V gene (reference sequence) yields CDR1 GTSNPN and CDR2 SVGIG. V is trimmed back by 5 bases and J by 5 bases, and the junction contains 6 bases that no gene match accounts for. Results and caveats for the whole study, not just this receptor: SARS-CoV-2 specificity of the second-wave clones peaking on day 37 was not confirmed. The detection of some responding clones in pre-infection memory suggests that pre-existing cross-reactive memory T cells joined the SARS-CoV-2 response. Clones contracting from day 15 to 85 had balanced CD4/CD8 phenotypes, while a second wave expanding from day 15 to 37 was biased towards CD4+. Contracting CD4+ clones turned up mainly in the CM and EM memory subsets, whereas EMRA was where CD8+ clones were enriched. The study covered only a couple of mild cases, and larger cohorts including severe cases with pre-infection samples were considered necessary.

The receptor chain draws on TRBV30 and TRBJ2-3; TRBD2 lines up with 8 middle nucleotides. Specimen: PBMCs or a T cell subset sorted from them (not recorded which). The sequence was collected from an adult woman who had mild COVID-19 (a few samples of this study predate the infection). The sample titles of this study are shuffled in the database, so cell type and time point are left out; the donor was told from shared clones. Read as DNA, the sequence is TGTGCCTGGGACTACCGGGGGGGAGATACGCAGTATTTT. The encoded protein is CAWDYRGGDTQYF.